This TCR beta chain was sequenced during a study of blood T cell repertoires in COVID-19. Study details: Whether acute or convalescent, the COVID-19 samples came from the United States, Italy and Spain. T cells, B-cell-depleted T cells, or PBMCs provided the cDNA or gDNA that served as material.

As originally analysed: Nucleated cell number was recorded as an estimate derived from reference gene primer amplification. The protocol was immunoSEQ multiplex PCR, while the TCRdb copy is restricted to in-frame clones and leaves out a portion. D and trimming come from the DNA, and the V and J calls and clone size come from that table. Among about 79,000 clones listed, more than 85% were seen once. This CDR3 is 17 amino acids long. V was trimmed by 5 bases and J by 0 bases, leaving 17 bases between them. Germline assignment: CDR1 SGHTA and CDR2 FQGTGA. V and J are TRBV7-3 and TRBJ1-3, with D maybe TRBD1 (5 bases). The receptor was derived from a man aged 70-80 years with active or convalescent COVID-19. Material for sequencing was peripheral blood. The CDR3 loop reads CASSRPRWGFSGNTIYF. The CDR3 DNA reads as TGTGCCAGCAGCCGGCCCCGCTGGGGCTTCTCTGGAAACACCATATATTTT.